Listed below are T cell receptor beta chains from one sample, sequenced in a study of T cell responses to AZD1222 COVID-19 vaccine. Sequencing used immunoSEQ multiplex PCR; TCRdb keeps in-frame clones, though not all of them. The sample includes 150,000 to 160,000 clones, 88% seen only once; the top ten take over 6%. The sequences come from peripheral blood, collected after recovery from COVID-19. Receptors were obtained from an adult who had recovered from COVID-19. Both conserved end residues are part of each CDR3. D genes are given only for firm matches. Part of the rows lack a size; the others show once, few, many or a class for expanded clones.

>TRBV6-5|13|.|.|TRBJ1-1
CASLYDGSTKAFF
TGTGCCAGCCTCTACGACGGCAGCACTAAAGCTTTCTTT
>TRBV5-1|17|.|TRBD1|TRBJ1-1
CASSWTGTGGKNTEAFF
TGCGCCAGCAGCTGGACTGGGACAGGGGGGAAGAACACTGAAGCTTTCTTT
>TRBV12-3/TRBV12-4|11|.|.|TRBJ1-2
CASSLLGGYTF
TGTGCCAGCAGTTTATTGGGTGGCTACACCTTC
>TRBV11-2|15|once|.|TRBJ1-1
CASSRSVVLNTEAFF
TGTGCCAGCAGCCGGAGTGTTGTCTTGAACACTGAAGCTTTCTTT
>TRBV6-4|12|once|.|TRBJ2-3
CASSVMRDTQYF
TGTGCCAGCAGTGTAATGAGAGATACGCAGTATTTT
>TRBV6-5|15|.|TRBD1|TRBJ2-5
CASRSGTGEGETQYF
TGTGCCAGCAGGTCCGGGACAGGGGAAGGCGAGACCCAGTACTTC
>TRBV4-1|15|.|.|TRBJ1-2
CASSQVPGSNYGYTF
TGCGCCAGCAGCCAAGTTCCAGGCTCTAACTATGGCTACACCTTC
>TRBV15|17|.|TRBD1|TRBJ2-7
CATSRDRGTGGFDEQYF
TGTGCCACCAGCAGAGATCGAGGGACAGGGGGCTTCGACGAGCAGTACTTC
>TRBV11-1|16|.|.|TRBJ2-5
CASSLASQGAGETQYF
TGTGCCAGCAGCTTGGCCTCACAGGGCGCCGGAGAGACCCAGTACTTC
>TRBV5-6|17|once|.|TRBJ2-3
CASSVLFRDQFPDTQYF
TGTGCCAGCAGCGTACTATTTCGGGACCAATTCCCAGATACGCAGTATTTT
>TRBV5-4|16|.|.|TRBJ2-2
CASSLGGRMNTGELFF
TGTGCCAGCAGCCTTGGGGGGCGAATGAACACCGGGGAGCTGTTTTTT
>TRBV19|15|once|TRBD1|TRBJ1-4
CASSNRQGANEKLFF
TGTGCCAGTAGCAACCGACAGGGGGCTAATGAAAAACTGTTTTTT
>TRBV7-6|12|.|.|TRBJ1-2
CASSSGDYGYTF
TGTGCCAGCAGCTCTGGGGACTATGGCTACACCTTC
>TRBV5-4|14|.|TRBD1|TRBJ2-7
CAVTQGAVDYEQYF
TGTGCCGTAACACAGGGGGCGGTCGACTACGAGCAGTACTTC
>TRBV6-2/TRBV6-3|16|once|.|TRBJ2-3
CASSYSHQTSTDTQYF
TGTGCCAGCAGTTACTCGCACCAGACTAGCACAGATACGCAGTATTTT
>TRBV27|14|.|.|TRBJ1-5
CASSFRRGGQPQHF
TGTGCCAGCAGTTTTCGCAGGGGCGGTCAGCCCCAGCATTTT
>TRBV4-3|16|.|.|TRBJ2-3
CASSHAGTPGADTQYF
TGCGCCAGCAGCCATGCCGGGACACCAGGAGCAGATACGCAGTATTTT
>TRBV2|13|.|.|TRBJ1-1
CALYLGSYTEAFF
TGTGCCCTATACCTCGGGTCATACACTGAAGCTTTCTTT
>TRBV6-1|16|.|TRBD2|TRBJ2-5
CASSALSGRSQETQYF
TGTGCCAGCAGTGCGCTTAGCGGGAGGTCCCAAGAGACCCAGTACTTC
>TRBV5-5|15|.|.|TRBJ1-2
CASSLATLIGDGYTF
TGTGCCAGCAGCTTGGCTACCCTCATAGGGGATGGCTACACCTTC
>TRBV4-3|14|.|.|TRBJ1-1
CASSQGAQNTEAFF
TGCGCCAGCAGCCAAGGGGCTCAGAACACTGAAGCTTTCTTT
>TRBV11-3|13|.|.|TRBJ2-1
CASSAGHNNEQFF
TGTGCCAGCAGCGCGGGACACAACAATGAGCAGTTCTTC
>TRBV15|16|.|.|TRBJ2-5
CATSSPGSALWGTQYF
TGTGCCACCAGCAGTCCCGGTTCGGCTTTATGGGGGACCCAGTACTTC
>TRBV9|16|.|.|TRBJ1-4
CASSPRGGGLVEKLFF
TGTGCCAGCAGCCCGAGAGGTGGGGGATTGGTTGAAAAACTGTTTTTT
>TRBV7-9|12|.|.|TRBJ1-1
CASSLDGTEAFF
TGTGCCAGCAGCTTAGATGGTACTGAAGCTTTCTTT
>TRBV5-1|15|few|TRBD1|TRBJ1-5
CASSLGAGGLQPQHF
TGCGCCAGCAGCTTGGGGGCAGGGGGCTTGCAGCCCCAGCATTTT
>TRBV5-1|14|.|.|TRBJ1-6
CASSLGGLGSPLHF
TGCGCCAGCAGCTTGGGAGGGCTAGGTTCACCCCTCCACTTT
>TRBV2|17|.|.|TRBJ1-4
CASSTALFRTTNEKLFF
TGTGCCAGCAGTACAGCTCTTTTTCGGACAACTAATGAAAAACTGTTTTTT
>TRBV28|17|few|TRBD1|TRBJ1-2
CASSPPTGGLVFYGYTF
TGTGCCAGCAGTCCGCCCACAGGGGGCTTGGTATTTTATGGCTACACCTTC
>TRBV4-3|13|.|.|TRBJ1-1
CASSQDRNTEAFF
TGCGCCAGCAGCCAAGATAGGAACACTGAAGCTTTCTTT
>TRBV5-1|14|.|TRBD2|TRBJ2-3
CASRSLADTDTQYF
TGCGCCAGCAGATCACTAGCGGACACAGATACGCAGTATTTT
>TRBV9|13|.|TRBD1|TRBJ1-6
CASSPGQGLRLHF
TGTGCCAGCAGCCCAGGACAGGGGTTGCGCCTCCACTTT
>TRBV5-5|16|.|TRBD2|TRBJ2-7
CASSLRVGGSSYEQYF
TGTGCCAGCAGCTTGAGGGTGGGCGGGAGCTCCTACGAGCAGTACTTC
>TRBV7-9|14|.|.|TRBJ1-1
CASSLGSGNTEAFF
TGTGCCAGCAGCTTAGGGTCCGGGAACACTGAAGCTTTCTTT
>TRBV7-2|16|.|.|TRBJ2-5
CASSLMGPVPGETQYF
TGTGCCAGCAGCTTAATGGGCCCCGTCCCCGGAGAGACCCAGTACTTC
>TRBV7-9|14|few|.|TRBJ1-5
CASRKQGPNQPQHF
TGTGCCAGCAGAAAACAGGGACCCAATCAGCCCCAGCATTTT
>TRBV5-5|14|.|.|TRBJ1-1
CASSAGSGNTEAFF
TGTGCCAGCAGCGCCGGGTCCGGTAACACTGAAGCTTTCTTT
>TRBV11-1|15|.|.|TRBJ1-1
CASSLARTAHTEAFF
TGTGCCAGCAGCTTAGCTAGGACCGCCCATACTGAAGCTTTCTTT
>TRBV10-3|14|.|.|TRBJ2-3
CAIRGGQNTDTQYF
TGTGCCATCAGAGGAGGACAGAACACAGATACGCAGTATTTT
>TRBV25-1|17|.|.|TRBJ1-1
CASSRTARLTLNTEAFF
TGTGCCAGCAGTCGGACGGCGAGACTCACCCTGAACACTGAAGCTTTCTTT
>TRBV10-2|17|.|.|TRBJ2-7
CASSEPAGPGFFYEQYF
TGCGCCAGCAGTGAGCCCGCGGGTCCGGGATTTTTCTACGAGCAGTACTTC
>TRBV18|15|.|.|TRBJ2-7
CASSPVGGSTYEQYF
TGTGCCAGCTCACCCGTAGGAGGGAGTACCTACGAGCAGTACTTC
>TRBV29-1|10|.|.|TRBJ1-4
CSVVDEKLFF
TGCAGCGTTGTAGATGAAAAACTGTTTTTT
>TRBV4-1|15|.|.|TRBJ2-2
CASSPWTASTGELFF
TGCGCCAGCAGCCCGTGGACTGCGAGCACCGGGGAGCTGTTTTTT
>TRBV2|14|.|.|TRBJ1-4
CASTRTDPNEKLFF
TGTGCCAGCACCAGGACAGACCCTAATGAAAAACTGTTTTTT
>TRBV7-9|17|.|.|TRBJ2-2
CASSSQGGVKNTGELFF
TGTGCCAGCAGCTCGCAGGGGGGAGTAAAGAACACCGGGGAGCTGTTTTTT
>TRBV6-5|15|.|.|TRBJ1-1
CASSYSRTADTEAFF
TGTGCCAGCAGTTACTCCCGAACAGCCGACACTGAAGCTTTCTTT
>TRBV7-9|12|.|.|TRBJ1-1
CASSLAITEAFF
TGTGCCAGCAGCTTAGCTATCACTGAAGCTTTCTTT
>TRBV5-1|15|.|.|TRBJ1-1
CASSLVGRPNTEAFF
TGCGCCAGCAGCTTGGTCGGCAGGCCCAACACTGAAGCTTTCTTT
>TRBV2|16|few|.|TRBJ1-3
CASSDHAGEVGNTIYF
TGTGCCAGCAGTGACCACGCAGGGGAGGTCGGAAACACCATATATTTT
>TRBV9|15|.|TRBD2|TRBJ2-3
CASSPWTSGGLTQYF
TGTGCCAGCAGCCCCTGGACTAGCGGTGGCCTTACGCAGTATTTT
>TRBV4-2|14|.|.|TRBJ1-5
CASSRGTENQPQHF
TGTGCCAGCAGTCGCGGGACCGAGAATCAGCCCCAGCATTTT
>TRBV5-1|14|.|TRBD2|TRBJ2-3
CASSLASGSDTQYF
TGCGCCAGCAGCTTGGCTAGCGGATCAGATACGCAGTATTTT
>TRBV21-1|18|.|.|TRBJ2-2
CASSKPPTSGANTGELFF
TGTGCCAGCAGCAAACCGCCCACTAGCGGGGCGAACACCGGGGAGCTGTTTTTT
>TRBV3-1/TRBV3-2|12|.|TRBD1|TRBJ1-2
CASATGDYGYTF
TGTGCCAGCGCAACAGGGGATTATGGCTACACCTTC
>TRBV9|15|.|TRBD2|TRBJ2-7
CASSPTSGRDYEQYF
TGTGCCAGCAGCCCGACTAGCGGGAGAGATTACGAGCAGTACTTC
>TRBV5-4|15|.|TRBD1|TRBJ1-1
CASSRKDRANTEAFF
TGTGCCAGCAGCCGAAAGGACAGGGCGAACACTGAAGCTTTCTTT